This T cell receptor beta chain was recorded in a study of T cells in Graves' hyperthyroidism and ophthalmopathy (dated by TCRdb to 2018 to 2020). Looking at the study overall: Peripheral blood was sampled at the time of initial diagnosis, prior to any treatment. TCR V-J signatures able to tell the groups apart were searched for in a discovery cohort of 95 to 100 patients, of whom more than 40 had Graves' ophthalmopathy and under 65 had stable Graves' hyperthyroidism. TCR Vbeta CDR3 sequencing of roughly 140 peripheral blood samples (more than 40 ophthalmopathy, 75 hyperthyroidism and some 17 progressor patients) is reported in the paper. The study also compared thyroid tissue and blood T-cell repertoires from roughly 6 Graves' hyperthyroidism patients. The approximately 98 discovery patients were randomly divided into training and test sets at a 7:3 ratio. After blood sampling, hyperthyroidism patients were treated with methimazole at a starting dose of 30 mg daily, and ophthalmopathy patients were treated with high-dose intravenous methylprednisolone. An independent validation cohort of 18 to 20 hyperthyroidism patients and 17 patients who later progressed to ophthalmopathy tested prospective prediction of ophthalmopathy. The full study reports these points: Sample size was not statistically predetermined, and blinding of investigators to group allocation was not performed. During validation, the model predicted progression to ophthalmopathy a median of approximately 6 months ahead of onset, with almost 71% sensitivity and about 72% specificity. In cross-validation, a model built on a 13 V-J signature told ophthalmopathy apart from stable hyperthyroidism with under 90% sensitivity and approximately 81% specificity, and in testing the same model reached 80%/75%. Blood samples also contained most of the expanded thyroid clonotypes (frequency above 0.001), which suggests that blood repertoires may reflect thyroid immune responses.

This clonotype was seen at least ten times. What antigen it recognizes has not been identified. No much larger clone is present one base from it, and per-base qualities are unavailable. Amplification of TCR beta CDR3 regions was carried out from RNA transcripts. The TCR CDR3 was subjected to a first round of RT-PCR using the HTBI primer set and the Qiagen OneStep RT-PCR kit. A second multiplex PCR round built the libraries, followed by size selection and purification. Sequencing of the libraries was done on an Illumina HiSeq2000 using paired-end 100 bp reads. On the study's bioinformatics: Raw data were processed with SOAPnuke, discarding reads with adapters, uncalled bases, mean Phred below 15, or no exact constant-primer or identifier match. COPE v1.2.5 was used to merge the high-quality paired reads, and each unique nucleotide sequence was defined as a clonotype. MiTCR v1.1 was used to align the clonotypes against IMGT TRBV, TRBD and TRBJ reference segments. Analysis was restricted to V-J combinations with a frequency above 0.0001, which covered 98% to 99.2% of repertoires. The TCS score was defined as the ratio of F50 (clonal expansion) to E x V (chaos), calculated using BLOSUM62-based TCRdist between CDR3 peptides within each V-J. Welch's t-statistics and random forest reduced some 510 V-J features to roughly 13, which were used in a naive Bayes classifier (R e1071). The raw public reads went through TCRdb reprocessing: fastp at Q25, MiXCR clone calling, in-frame beta chains kept. Rows merge per CDR3 protein into single entries with the most common DNA and genes. The authors' filters were not applied to this entry. This sample holds some 620,000 distinct CDR3 sequences; around 15% were observed only once. The ten largest make up around 3.9% of the sample.

Graves' hyperthyroidism was defined as stable when no progression to ophthalmopathy occurred over 18 months of follow-up. Hyperthyroidism patients were newly diagnosed, with disease duration under 2 months, and aged 18 to 65 years. Exclusion was applied to patients with uncontrolled infections, other autoimmune diseases, pregnancy or lactation. Diagnoses relied on clinical symptoms, serum thyroxine and TRAb, thyroid ultrasound and orbital computed tomography. PBMCs were separated from 10 ml of fresh peripheral blood using Ficoll-Paque density gradient centrifugation. Total RNA was extracted with Trizol reagent, and quality was checked on an Agilent 2100 Bioanalyzer. The sequence was obtained from a woman under 40 with Graves' hyperthyroidism. Sequenced material: blood.

The CDR3 protein is CASSGNRGEETQYF. DNA sequence: TGTGCCAGCAGTGGGAACCGGGGAGAAGAGACCCAGTACTTC. The chain was built from TRBV2 and TRBJ2-5; TRBD2 is a possible D gene, resting on 5 matching bases. Trimming costs V 4 bases and J 3 bases, and their ends lie 12 bases apart. The CDR3 runs 14 residues from the cysteine to the phenylalanine. The kept DNA is CDR3 alone, 42 bases in frame from the first base. From the germline V gene, CDR1 is SNHLY and CDR2 is FYNNEI.